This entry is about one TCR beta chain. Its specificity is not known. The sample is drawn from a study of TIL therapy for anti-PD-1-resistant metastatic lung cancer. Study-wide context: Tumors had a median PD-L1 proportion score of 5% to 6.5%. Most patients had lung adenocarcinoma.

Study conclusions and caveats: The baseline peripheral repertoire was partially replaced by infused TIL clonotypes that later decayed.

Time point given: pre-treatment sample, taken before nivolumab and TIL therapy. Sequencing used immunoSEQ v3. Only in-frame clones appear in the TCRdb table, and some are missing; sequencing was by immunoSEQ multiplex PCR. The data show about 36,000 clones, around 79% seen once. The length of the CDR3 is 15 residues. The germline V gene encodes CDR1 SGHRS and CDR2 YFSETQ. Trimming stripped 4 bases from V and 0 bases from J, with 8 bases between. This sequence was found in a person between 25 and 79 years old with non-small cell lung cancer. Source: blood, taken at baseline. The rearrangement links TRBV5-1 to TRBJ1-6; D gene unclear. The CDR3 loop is CASSALSSYNSPLHF. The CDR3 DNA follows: TGCGCCAGCAGCGCACTGAGCTCCTATAATTCACCCCTCCACTTT.